Listed here are 2 T cell receptor beta chains from one sample, sequenced in a study of early T cells in non-severe SARS-CoV-2 infection. TCRdb re-analysed the 5' RACE reads in MiXCR, keeping a single row per CDR3 protein. The sample records some 80,000 distinct CDR3 sequences, 9% to 15% being singletons. Material for sequencing was whole blood. Receptors originate from an adult who was a healthcare worker with PCR-confirmed SARS-CoV-2 infection or an uninfected control (not recorded which).

The chain joins TRBV20-1 to TRBJ2-7, with D unclear. This CDR3 has 11 residues. CDR1 and CDR2 from the germline V gene are DFQATT and SNEGSKA (reference sequence). Trimming took 0 bases from V and 7 from J, leaving 7 bases between them. The CDR3 is CSARDPREQYF. CDR3 in DNA: TGCAGTGCTAGAGACCCGCGGGAGCAGTACTTC.

This clonotype was counted a few times. V and J are TRBV20-1 and TRBJ2-5, with D perhaps matching TRBD1 (7 bases). The CDR3 consists of 16 residues. Per germline, CDR1 DFQATT and CDR2 SNEGSKA (reference sequence). V dropped 6 bases and J dropped 7 bases, with 27 bases sitting between them. The DNA for the CDR3 is TGCAGTGCAAATACCGACAGGGAGGAAGAAGGTTGGACCCAGTACTTC. It encodes CSANTDREEEGWTQYF.